These T cell receptor beta chains were read from a single sample in a study of blood T cell repertoires in COVID-19. Some clones are missing from TCRdb's copy, which holds only in-frame ones; the method was immunoSEQ multiplex PCR. The sample carries about 66,000 clones, over 80% recorded once. The specimen sequenced was peripheral blood. The receptor source for this set is a human donor in a cohort sampled during active COVID-19. Both conserved end residues are part of each CDR3. Each record gives: V gene, D gene, J gene, CDR3 protein. D genes are given only for firm matches.

v_gene: TRBV28; d_gene: TRBD2; j_gene: TRBJ2-1; CDR3aa: CASYQGGAGGYNEQFF
v_gene: TRBV28; d_gene: NA; j_gene: TRBJ1-2; CDR3aa: CASSSAGLFHYGYTF
v_gene: TRBV10-3; d_gene: TRBD2; j_gene: TRBJ2-7; CDR3aa: CAISDLLAGGISYEQYF
v_gene: TRBV30; d_gene: NA; j_gene: TRBJ2-1; CDR3aa: CAWSVLSGYNEQFF
v_gene: TRBV6-2/TRBV6-3; d_gene: TRBD2; j_gene: TRBJ2-5; CDR3aa: CASSYGRTRETQYF
v_gene: TRBV6-2/TRBV6-3; d_gene: TRBD2; j_gene: TRBJ2-3; CDR3aa: CASSYPSGRAGTDTQYF
v_gene: TRBV11-2; d_gene: TRBD2; j_gene: TRBJ2-7; CDR3aa: CASSSLAAYEQYF
v_gene: TRBV14; d_gene: NA; j_gene: TRBJ1-1; CDR3aa: CASSQKLRTQNTEAFF
v_gene: TRBV28; d_gene: NA; j_gene: TRBJ2-5; CDR3aa: CASSLTGTRETQYF
v_gene: TRBV28; d_gene: NA; j_gene: TRBJ2-7; CDR3aa: CASSRPPYPGDEQYF
v_gene: TRBV18; d_gene: NA; j_gene: TRBJ2-3; CDR3aa: CASSETRALTDTQYF
v_gene: TRBV7-3; d_gene: NA; j_gene: TRBJ1-6; CDR3aa: CASSVSGSLGNSPLHF
v_gene: TRBV14; d_gene: NA; j_gene: TRBJ1-4; CDR3aa: CASSQEGEKLFF
v_gene: TRBV7-9; d_gene: NA; j_gene: TRBJ2-5; CDR3aa: CASSRGITGEETQYF
v_gene: TRBV18; d_gene: NA; j_gene: TRBJ1-3; CDR3aa: CASSPETRGTIYF
v_gene: TRBV6-2/TRBV6-3; d_gene: NA; j_gene: TRBJ2-4; CDR3aa: CASSYTPPHRVKSFQYF
v_gene: TRBV7-6; d_gene: NA; j_gene: TRBJ1-5; CDR3aa: CASSLRAGSNQPQHF
v_gene: TRBV24-1; d_gene: NA; j_gene: TRBJ1-2; CDR3aa: CATSDSGYGYTF
v_gene: TRBV7-3; d_gene: NA; j_gene: TRBJ2-1; CDR3aa: CASSPRQGNSGSSYNEQFF
v_gene: TRBV5-4; d_gene: TRBD1; j_gene: TRBJ1-2; CDR3aa: CASRGQGRVNYGYTF
v_gene: TRBV9; d_gene: NA; j_gene: TRBJ1-1; CDR3aa: CASSVGLQSNTEAFF
v_gene: TRBV6-5; d_gene: TRBD2; j_gene: TRBJ2-5; CDR3aa: CASTREGLQTQYF
v_gene: TRBV18; d_gene: TRBD1; j_gene: TRBJ2-7; CDR3aa: CASSPTGGDGYEQYF
v_gene: TRBV5-1; d_gene: NA; j_gene: TRBJ2-5; CDR3aa: CASSLGFGQETQYF
v_gene: TRBV28; d_gene: NA; j_gene: TRBJ1-1; CDR3aa: CASSSARGVGTEAFF
v_gene: TRBV4-3; d_gene: NA; j_gene: TRBJ2-3; CDR3aa: CASSQESDSRTDTQYF
v_gene: TRBV28; d_gene: TRBD2; j_gene: TRBJ2-7; CDR3aa: CASSLEGGAYEQYF
v_gene: TRBV27; d_gene: NA; j_gene: TRBJ2-2; CDR3aa: CASSLSRTMVTGELFF
v_gene: TRBV5-4; d_gene: NA; j_gene: TRBJ2-5; CDR3aa: CASSGDMYQETQYF
v_gene: TRBV11-2; d_gene: TRBD2; j_gene: TRBJ2-1; CDR3aa: CASSLSVAGPYNEQFF
v_gene: TRBV6-2/TRBV6-3; d_gene: NA; j_gene: TRBJ2-7; CDR3aa: CASSNPGGSPYEQYF
v_gene: TRBV19; d_gene: TRBD1; j_gene: TRBJ2-2; CDR3aa: CASTQGTGAVAGELFF
v_gene: TRBV18; d_gene: TRBD2; j_gene: TRBJ2-4; CDR3aa: CASSPPPRGEGNIQYF
v_gene: TRBV7-8; d_gene: TRBD2; j_gene: TRBJ2-1; CDR3aa: CASSQGAGGSYNEQFF
v_gene: TRBV12-3/TRBV12-4; d_gene: NA; j_gene: TRBJ1-5; CDR3aa: CASSSLRGQPQHF
v_gene: TRBV7-2; d_gene: NA; j_gene: TRBJ1-5; CDR3aa: CASSSPGINQPQHF
v_gene: TRBV9; d_gene: TRBD2; j_gene: TRBJ2-1; CDR3aa: CASSLKPGLASYNEQFF
v_gene: TRBV19; d_gene: NA; j_gene: TRBJ2-3; CDR3aa: CASSPTVSPDTQYF
v_gene: TRBV7-9; d_gene: NA; j_gene: TRBJ2-3; CDR3aa: CARDWRGTQYF
v_gene: TRBV7-2; d_gene: TRBD2; j_gene: TRBJ2-3; CDR3aa: CASSGPGLAGGDTQYF
v_gene: TRBV9; d_gene: TRBD2; j_gene: TRBJ2-2; CDR3aa: CASSVDPSGGAETGELFF
v_gene: TRBV12-3/TRBV12-4; d_gene: NA; j_gene: TRBJ2-5; CDR3aa: CASILGQTQYF
v_gene: TRBV24-1; d_gene: NA; j_gene: TRBJ2-3; CDR3aa: CATSDPRDTQYF
v_gene: TRBV7-7; d_gene: NA; j_gene: TRBJ2-2; CDR3aa: CASSPRLGTGELFF
v_gene: TRBV5-1; d_gene: NA; j_gene: TRBJ2-7; CDR3aa: CASSLGQGEQYF
v_gene: TRBV19; d_gene: TRBD2; j_gene: TRBJ2-1; CDR3aa: CASSTFSGTVDNEQFF
v_gene: TRBV10-2; d_gene: NA; j_gene: TRBJ1-2; CDR3aa: CASSESGGEGNYGYTF
v_gene: TRBV19; d_gene: TRBD1; j_gene: TRBJ2-7; CDR3aa: CASSSPGTGGYEQYF
v_gene: TRBV9; d_gene: TRBD1; j_gene: TRBJ1-1; CDR3aa: CASSVRGLVVDTEAFF
v_gene: TRBV2; d_gene: TRBD1; j_gene: TRBJ1-5; CDR3aa: CASSPGTGGNQPQHF
v_gene: TRBV19; d_gene: TRBD2; j_gene: TRBJ2-3; CDR3aa: CASGLGRGESTDTQYF
v_gene: TRBV7-2; d_gene: NA; j_gene: TRBJ2-5; CDR3aa: CASSLQVGPDQTQYF
v_gene: TRBV9; d_gene: TRBD1; j_gene: TRBJ2-2; CDR3aa: CASSVWGQGVSGELFF
v_gene: TRBV5-1; d_gene: TRBD2; j_gene: TRBJ2-1; CDR3aa: CASSFTAGAPYNEQFF
v_gene: TRBV7-8; d_gene: NA; j_gene: TRBJ2-2; CDR3aa: CASSLAGDWTNTGELFF
v_gene: TRBV3-1/TRBV3-2; d_gene: TRBD2; j_gene: TRBJ2-4; CDR3aa: CASSPRLAGVKNIQYF
v_gene: TRBV30; d_gene: NA; j_gene: TRBJ2-1; CDR3aa: CAWTGDPYNEQFF
v_gene: TRBV5-1; d_gene: TRBD1; j_gene: TRBJ2-5; CDR3aa: CASSLAPTGGQETQYF